A single sample is the source of the 27 T cell receptor beta chains below, sequenced in a study of shared clonotypes between healthy human individuals. The assay was immunoSEQ multiplex PCR, and TCRdb's table has in-frame clones only and misses some. The sample lists around 2,000,000 clones; roughly 94% were seen once. Sequencing input: naive CD4+ T cells sorted from blood. Subset reported: CD45RA+ positively selected. The receptors were sampled from a man between 18 and 29 years old in good health.

This clone was seen a single time. Compared with germline, one end of the junction differs, possibly owing to a read error. The sample holds other DNA sequences that translate to the same CDR3. The chain joins TRBV20-1 to TRBJ1-2; D may be TRBD1 (5 bases). The germline V gene has CDR1 DFQATT and CDR2 SNEGSKA (reference sequence). The CDR3 runs to 11 residues. The CDR3 sequence is CSARDSYGYTF. The CDR3 DNA sequence: TGCAGTGCGAGAGACAGTTATGGCTACACCTTC.

This clone was seen only a few times. V and J are TRBV7-2 and TRBJ1-3; D unresolved. V lost 8 bases, J lost 0 bases, and 5 bases lay in between. CDR1 and CDR2 from the germline V gene are SGHTA and FQGNSA. The CDR3 has 12 residues. CDR3 nucleotides: TGTGCCAGCGGGTACTCTGGAAACACCATATATTTT. Translating gives CASGYSGNTIYF.

This chain connects TRBV20-1 to TRBJ1-5, with D possibly being TRBD1 (6 bases). Germline V gives CDR1 DFQATT, CDR2 SNEGSKA (reference sequence). The CDR3 loop spans 10 amino acids. The CDR3 loop reads CTGQGQPQHF. CDR3 sequence (DNA): TGCACTGGTCAGGGGCAGCCCCAGCATTTT.

The CDR3 DNA is TGTGCCAGCAGCGCAGCGGGGGGTGAGCAGTTCTTC. Translated, it gives CASSAAGGEQFF. The rearrangement links TRBV6-1 to TRBJ2-1, with TRBD2 matching over 9 bases. Germline V gene lookup returns CDR1 MNHNS and CDR2 SASEGT. The CDR3 extends over 12 amino acids. Trimming at V came to 6 bases and at J to 9 bases, leaving 3 bases not matched to a gene.

This clone was seen ten or more times. The chain recombines TRBV11-3 with TRBJ1-2; D uncertain. The length of the CDR3 is 16 residues. V shed 5 bases and J shed 1 base, with 17 bases lying between them. From germline, CDR1 is SGHNT and CDR2 YENEEA. CDR3 coding DNA: TGTGCCAGCAGCCCTTATCAGGTCCACCTTAACTATGGCTACACCTTC. Residues: CASSPYQVHLNYGYTF.

The chain uses TRBV5-1 and TRBJ2-5; D gene ambiguous. The germline gives CDR1 SGHRS, CDR2 YFSETQ. V was trimmed by 3 bases and J by 3 bases, leaving 9 bases between them. The CDR3 has 13 amino acids. For the CDR3, the DNA is TGCGCCAGCAGCTCAGCAGTTGAAGAGACCCAGTACTTC. It encodes CASSSAVEETQYF. Filled out from reference TRBV5-1 and TRBJ2-5, the complete variable domain reads KAGVTQTPRYLIKTRGQQVTLSCSPISGHRSVSWYQQTPGQGLQFLFEYFSETQRNKGNFPGRFSGRQFSNSRSEMNVSTLELGDSALYLCASSSAVEETQYFGPGTRLLVL.

V is TRBV6-4 and J is TRBJ2-2; perhaps TRBD2 as D (7 bases). Between the trimmed V and J ends, which lost 6 bases and 7 bases, there was a span of 21 bases. From germline, CDR1 is MRHNA and CDR2 SNTAGT. The CDR3 extends over 16 amino acids. CDR3 nucleotide sequence: TGTGCCAGCAGCAGGGGACTACCCGGGGTAATCGGGGAGCTGTTTTTT. Amino acids: CASSRGLPGVIGELFF.

The V call is TRBV10-3, the J call TRBJ2-6; D gene ambiguous. V lost 0 bases, J lost 1 base, and 7 bases lay in between. The CDR3 runs to 16 residues. Germline values: CDR1 ENHRY, CDR2 SYGVKD. In nucleotides, the CDR3 is TGTGCCATCAGTGAGTCGGCCAGTTCTGGGGCCAACGTCCTGACTTTC. This translates into CAISESASSGANVLTF.

This chain uses TRBV5-4 with TRBJ1-2; D gene ambiguous. The CDR3 sequence is 12 residues long. Trimming took 0 bases from V and 8 from J, leaving 8 bases between them. The V gene's germline CDR1 is SGHNT and CDR2 YYREEE (reference sequence). CDR3 region: CASSLGPGGYTF. CDR3 sequence (DNA): TGTGCCAGCAGCTTGGGGCCCGGGGGCTACACCTTC.

CDR3: CASSSRVLPGNTIYF. CDR3 nucleotide sequence: TGTGCCAGCAGTTCCAGGGTGCTCCCTGGAAACACCATATATTTT. This chain connects TRBV27 to TRBJ1-3; D is perhaps TRBD1 (5 bases). CDR1 MNHEY and CDR2 SMNVEV come from the germline V gene (reference sequence). V was shortened by 4 bases and J by 2 bases, with 12 bases between the two germline ends. There are 15 residues in the CDR3.

The chain links TRBV2 to TRBJ1-1; no clear D. Germline V lookup: CDR1 SNHLY, CDR2 FYNNEI. The CDR3 extends over 12 amino acids. Deletions cut 7 bases from V and 3 bases from J, with 9 bases between. CDR3 DNA: TGTGCCAGCAAGTTGGCCTACACTGAAGCTTTCTTT. Amino acid sequence: CASKLAYTEAFF. The variable domain in full, completed from reference TRBV2 and TRBJ1-1, reads EPEVTQTPSHQVTQMGQEVILRCVPISNHLYFYWYRQILGQKVEFLVSFYNNEISEKSEIFDDQFSVERPDGSNFTLKIRSTKLEDSAMYFCASKLAYTEAFFGQGTRLTVV.

The chain uses TRBV29-1 and TRBJ1-2; TRBD1 aligns across 9 bases. The J segment lost 6 bases and the V segment lost 5 bases, leaving 13 bases of the junction unmatched. This CDR3 is 15 amino acids long. Germline values: CDR1 SQVTM, CDR2 ANQGSEA. The DNA for the CDR3 is TGCAGCGTTAATCCGGGACAGGGAGGGCTCGATGGCTACACCTTC. Protein sequence: CSVNPGQGGLDGYTF.

This chain uses TRBV19 with TRBJ2-2; possible D gene TRBD1, 6 bases. Germline V gene data show CDR1 as LNHDA and CDR2 as SQIVND (reference sequence). The CDR3 is made up of 14 amino acids. Trimming pared 9 bases from V and 5 bases from J, leaving 16 bases between. The CDR3 sequence: CASNLQGRTGELFF. In DNA, the CDR3 is TGTGCCAGCAACTTACAGGGTCGGACCGGGGAGCTGTTTTTT.

The chain links TRBV5-1 to TRBJ2-2, with D perhaps assigned TRBD1 or TRBD2 (6 bases each). Deletions cut 3 bases from V and 6 bases from J, with 15 bases between. The germline V gene has CDR1 SGHRS and CDR2 YFSETQ. The CDR3 loop spans 15 amino acids. CDR3: CASSWGDMRPGELFF. In DNA, the CDR3 is TGCGCCAGCAGCTGGGGGGACATGAGGCCCGGGGAGCTGTTTTTT.

The chain has TRBV11-2 and TRBJ2-5; 11 bases are a match to TRBD2. With V trimmed by 5 bases and J by 5 bases, 7 bases remained unmatched. Germline loops: CDR1 SGHAT, CDR2 FQNNGV. There are 15 residues in the CDR3. CDR3 in DNA: TGTGCCAGCAGCCCTGGGACTAGCGGAGGGGAGACCCAGTACTTC. As protein: CASSPGTSGGETQYF.

As regards this clone: Different DNA sequences within this sample yield the same CDR3. The V call is TRBV2, the J call TRBJ2-3; D is uncertain. This CDR3 is built from 11 residues. Looked up from germline, CDR1 is SNHLY and CDR2 is FYNNEI. Trimming cost V 6 bases and J 3 bases, with 4 bases left between them. CDR3 coding DNA: TGTGCCAGCAGGGTAACAGATACGCAGTATTTT. Translated, it gives CASRVTDTQYF.

This clone was observed a handful of times. The rearrangement joins TRBV7-8 to TRBJ1-5; D not resolved. The germline gives CDR1 SGHVS, CDR2 FQNEAQ. Trimming removed 1 base from V and 7 bases from J, with 17 bases in between. The CDR3 has 16 residues. CDR3 sequence (DNA): TGTGCCAGCAGCTTAGTCTTAACTATCCCGGGGCAGCCCCAGCATTTT. Translating gives CASSLVLTIPGQPQHF.

The genes are TRBV5-1 and TRBJ2-7; D gene uncertain. V lost 0 bases, J lost 3 bases, and 10 bases lay in between. In germline, CDR1 is SGHRS, CDR2 YFSETQ. The CDR3 length is 14 residues. CDR3 loop: CASSLASPSYEQYF. As DNA, the CDR3 is TGCGCCAGCAGCTTGGCCAGTCCTAGCTACGAGCAGTACTTC.

The rearrangement uses TRBV11-2 and TRBJ1-1; TRBD1 aligns across 10 bases. Germline CDR1 and CDR2: SGHAT and FQNNGV. The CDR3 is 16 amino acids. J gave up 5 bases and V 6 bases, and 12 bases lay outside the gene matches. CDR3: CASREPDRGRGTEAFF. The CDR3 nucleotides read TGTGCCAGCAGAGAGCCTGACAGGGGGCGAGGAACTGAAGCTTTCTTT.

The genes are TRBV5-1 and TRBJ2-3; TRBD1 might be the D (6 bases). Deletions cut 4 bases from V and 0 bases from J, with 15 bases between. Germline lookup yields CDR1 SGHRS and CDR2 YFSETQ. There are 16 residues in the CDR3. The CDR3: CASSRGGTPSTDTQYF. As DNA, the CDR3 is TGCGCCAGCAGCCGAGGGGGAACCCCTAGCACAGATACGCAGTATTTT.

This chain uses TRBV30 with TRBJ2-7; D may be TRBD1 (5 bases). V lost 2 bases and J lost 5, with 10 bases in between. Germline V lookup: CDR1 GTSNPN, CDR2 SVGIG (reference sequence). This CDR3 is 12 amino acids long. The CDR3 is CAWSRKGDEQYF. CDR3 sequence (DNA): TGTGCCTGGAGTAGGAAAGGGGACGAGCAGTACTTC.

This chain connects TRBV6-1 to TRBJ2-5, with D possibly being TRBD1 or TRBD2 (5 bases each). This CDR3 comprises 15 residues. The germline gives CDR1 MNHNS, CDR2 SASEGT. Between the trimmed V and J ends, which lost 4 bases and 2 bases, there was a span of 14 bases. CDR3 sequence reads: CASSVSGTGQETQYF. The CDR3 nucleotides are TGTGCCAGCAGTGTATCCGGGACGGGGCAAGAGACCCAGTACTTC.

The chain carries TRBV14 and TRBJ1-1; a weak D match, TRBD1 (6 bases). Germline assignment: CDR1 SGHDN and CDR2 FVKESK. V was shortened by 3 bases and J by 1 base, with 12 bases between the two germline ends. There are 15 residues in the CDR3. The CDR3 DNA reads as TGTGCCAGCAGCCAGGGGGGACAACCGAACACTGAAGCTTTCTTT. Translating it yields CASSQGGQPNTEAFF.

Of note for this clone: Distinct nucleotide sequences in the sample also encode this CDR3. This chain joins TRBV7-9 and TRBJ2-5; maybe TRBD1 (6 bases). Per the germline V gene, CDR1 is SEHNR and CDR2 is FQNEAQ (reference sequence). The V and J ends lost 3 bases and 2 bases respectively, with 7 bases between them. This CDR3 has 13 amino acids. CDR3 nucleotides: TGTGCCAGCAGCTTTGGACAGCAAGAGACCCAGTACTTC. Translating it yields CASSFGQQETQYF. Complete variable domain (other parts from reference TRBV7-9 and TRBJ2-5): DTGVSQNPRHKITKRGQNVTFRCDPISEHNRLYWYRQTLGQGPEFLTYFQNEAQLEKSRLLSDRFSAERPKGSFSTLEIQRTEQGDSAMYLCASSFGQQETQYFGPGTRLLVL.

The V and J genes are TRBV10-1 and TRBJ2-1; tentatively, D is TRBD1 or TRBD2 (6 bases each). The CDR3 totals 16 residues. CDR1 is WNHNN and CDR2 is SYGVQD in the germline V gene (reference sequence). V lost 8 bases to trimming and J lost 7 bases, with 24 bases between them. The CDR3 DNA is TGCGCCAGCGTAACCTTAGGTGGGGGGCGTTGGAATGAGCAGTTCTTC. It codes for CASVTLGGGRWNEQFF.

Remarks on this clone: The same CDR3 can be traced to other DNA sequences in this sample. The V and J genes are TRBV5-1 and TRBJ2-5; 7 bases align to TRBD1. The germline V gene has CDR1 SGHRS and CDR2 YFSETQ. This CDR3 is 14 amino acids long. V gave up 0 bases and J gave up 2 bases; unmatched junction bases: 1. Here the CDR3 DNA reads TGCGCCAGCAGCTTGGACAGGGGACAAGAGACCCAGTACTTC. It is translated as CASSLDRGQETQYF.

The chain's CDR3 is CASSGGGNSYEQYF. The CDR3 coding sequence is TGCGCCAGCAGCGGTGGGGGGAACTCCTACGAGCAGTACTTC. The chain carries TRBV10-1 and TRBJ2-7, with D possibly matching TRBD2 (6 bases). Germline CDR1 reads WNHNN; CDR2 reads SYGVQD (reference sequence). V shed 6 bases and J shed 0 bases, with 12 bases lying between them. The CDR3 consists of 14 residues.